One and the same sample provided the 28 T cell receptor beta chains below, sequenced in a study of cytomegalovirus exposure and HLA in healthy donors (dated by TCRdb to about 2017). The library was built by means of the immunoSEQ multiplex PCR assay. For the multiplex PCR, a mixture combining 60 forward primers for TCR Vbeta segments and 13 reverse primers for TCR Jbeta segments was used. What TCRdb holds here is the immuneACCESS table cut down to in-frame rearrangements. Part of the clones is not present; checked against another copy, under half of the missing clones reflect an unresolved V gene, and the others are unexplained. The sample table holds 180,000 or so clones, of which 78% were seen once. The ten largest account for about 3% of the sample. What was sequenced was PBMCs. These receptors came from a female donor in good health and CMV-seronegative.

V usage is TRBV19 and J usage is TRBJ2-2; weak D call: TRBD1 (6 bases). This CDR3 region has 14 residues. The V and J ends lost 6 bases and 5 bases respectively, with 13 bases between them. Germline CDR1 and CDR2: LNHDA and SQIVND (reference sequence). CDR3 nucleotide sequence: TGTGCCAGTAGACAGGGTGGGCGGACCGGGGAGCTGTTTTTT. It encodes CASRQGGRTGELFF. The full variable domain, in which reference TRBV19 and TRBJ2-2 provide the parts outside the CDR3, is DGGITQSPKYLFRKEGQNVTLSCEQNLNHDAMYWYRQDPGQGLRLIYYSQIVNDFQKGDIAEGYSVSREKKESFPLTVTSAQKNPTAFYLCASRQGGRTGELFFGEGSRLTVL.

The DNA of the CDR3 is TGTGCCAGCAGCTTAGGGGGGGGGCGGAAAGCTTTCTTT. Translating it yields CASSLGGGRKAFF. The chain is built from TRBV11-2 and TRBJ1-1; D may be TRBD1 (6 bases). This CDR3 spans 13 amino acids. V shed 1 base and J shed 9 bases, with 12 bases lying between them. CDR1 is SGHAT and CDR2 is FQNNGV in the germline V gene.

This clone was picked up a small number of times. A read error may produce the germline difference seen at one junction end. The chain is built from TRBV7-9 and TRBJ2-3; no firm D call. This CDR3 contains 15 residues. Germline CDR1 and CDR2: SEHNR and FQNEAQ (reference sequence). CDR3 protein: CSSSLVAAVTDTQYF. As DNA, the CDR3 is TGTTCCAGCAGCCTGGTGGCGGCAGTCACAGATACGCAGTATTTT.

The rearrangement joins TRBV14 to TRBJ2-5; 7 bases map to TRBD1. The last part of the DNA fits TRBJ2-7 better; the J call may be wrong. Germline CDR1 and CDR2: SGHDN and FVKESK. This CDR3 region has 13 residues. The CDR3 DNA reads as TGTGCCAGCAGCCCATTACAGGGGTACGAGCAGTACTTC. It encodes CASSPLQGYEQYF.

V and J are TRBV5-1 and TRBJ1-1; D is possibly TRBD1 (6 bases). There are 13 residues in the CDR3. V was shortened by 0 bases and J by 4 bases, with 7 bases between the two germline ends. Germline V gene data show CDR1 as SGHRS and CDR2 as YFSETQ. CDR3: CASSLEDSTEAFF. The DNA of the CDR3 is TGCGCCAGCAGCTTGGAGGACAGCACTGAAGCTTTCTTT.

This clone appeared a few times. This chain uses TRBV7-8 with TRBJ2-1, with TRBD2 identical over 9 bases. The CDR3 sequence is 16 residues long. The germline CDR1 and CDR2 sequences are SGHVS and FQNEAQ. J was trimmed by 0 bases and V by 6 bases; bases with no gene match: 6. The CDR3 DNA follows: TGTGCCAGCAGTCCGACTAGCGGTAACTCCTACAATGAGCAGTTCTTC. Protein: CASSPTSGNSYNEQFF.

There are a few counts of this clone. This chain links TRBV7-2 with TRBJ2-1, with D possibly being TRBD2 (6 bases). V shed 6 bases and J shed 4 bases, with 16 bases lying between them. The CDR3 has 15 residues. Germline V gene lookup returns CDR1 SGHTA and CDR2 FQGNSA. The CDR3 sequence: CASSLQAGFYNEQFF. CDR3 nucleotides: TGTGCCAGCAGTTTACAGGCGGGATTTTACAATGAGCAGTTCTTC.

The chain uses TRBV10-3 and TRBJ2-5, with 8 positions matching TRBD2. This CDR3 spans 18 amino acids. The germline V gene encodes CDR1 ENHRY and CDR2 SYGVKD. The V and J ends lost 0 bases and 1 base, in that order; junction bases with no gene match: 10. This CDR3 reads CAISESKVLAGFQETQYF. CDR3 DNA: TGTGCCATCAGTGAGTCGAAGGTTCTAGCGGGCTTCCAAGAGACCCAGTACTTC.

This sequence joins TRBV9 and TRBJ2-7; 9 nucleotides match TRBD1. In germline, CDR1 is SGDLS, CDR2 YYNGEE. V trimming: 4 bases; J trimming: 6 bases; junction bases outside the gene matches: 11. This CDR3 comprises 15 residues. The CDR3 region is CASSLSTGGGTEQYF. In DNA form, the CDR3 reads TGTGCCAGCAGCCTTTCCACAGGGGGCGGAACCGAGCAGTACTTC.

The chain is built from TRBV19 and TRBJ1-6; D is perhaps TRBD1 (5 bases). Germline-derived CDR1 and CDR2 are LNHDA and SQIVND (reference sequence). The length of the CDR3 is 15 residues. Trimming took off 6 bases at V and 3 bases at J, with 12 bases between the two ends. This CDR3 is CASRDTTVYNSPLHF. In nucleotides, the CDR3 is TGTGCCAGTAGGGACACGACAGTCTATAATTCACCCCTCCACTTT.

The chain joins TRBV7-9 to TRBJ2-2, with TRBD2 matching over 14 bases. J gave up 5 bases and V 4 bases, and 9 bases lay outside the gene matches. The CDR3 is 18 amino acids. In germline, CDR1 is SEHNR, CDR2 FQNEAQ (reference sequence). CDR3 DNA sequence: TGTGCCAGCAGCTCCAGACTAGCGGGGGGGCGGTGGACCGGGGAGCTGTTTTTT. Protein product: CASSSRLAGGRWTGELFF.

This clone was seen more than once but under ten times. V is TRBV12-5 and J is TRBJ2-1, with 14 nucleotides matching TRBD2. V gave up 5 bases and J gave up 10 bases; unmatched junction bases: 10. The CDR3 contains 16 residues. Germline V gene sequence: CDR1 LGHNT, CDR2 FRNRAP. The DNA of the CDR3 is TGTGCTAGTGGTCCCGGACTAGCGGGGGGCTTAGGGGAGCAGTTCTTC. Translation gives CASGPGLAGGLGEQFF.

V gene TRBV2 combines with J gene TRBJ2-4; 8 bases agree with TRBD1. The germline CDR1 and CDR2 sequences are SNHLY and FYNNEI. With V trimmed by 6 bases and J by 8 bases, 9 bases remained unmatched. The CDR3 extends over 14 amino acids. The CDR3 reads CASRGTGQSDIQYF. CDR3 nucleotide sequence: TGTGCCAGCAGAGGGACAGGCCAATCGGACATTCAGTACTTC. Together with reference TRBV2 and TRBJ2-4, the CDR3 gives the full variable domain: EPEVTQTPSHQVTQMGQEVILRCVPISNHLYFYWYRQILGQKVEFLVSFYNNEISEKSEIFDDQFSVERPDGSNFTLKIRSTKLEDSAMYFCASRGTGQSDIQYFGAGTRLSVL.

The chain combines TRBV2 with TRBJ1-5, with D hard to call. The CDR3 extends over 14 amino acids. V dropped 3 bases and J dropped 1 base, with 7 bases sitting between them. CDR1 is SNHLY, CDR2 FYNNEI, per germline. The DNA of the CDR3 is TGTGCCAGCAGTGATTGGCAGAGCAATCAGCCCCAGCATTTT. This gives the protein CASSDWQSNQPQHF.

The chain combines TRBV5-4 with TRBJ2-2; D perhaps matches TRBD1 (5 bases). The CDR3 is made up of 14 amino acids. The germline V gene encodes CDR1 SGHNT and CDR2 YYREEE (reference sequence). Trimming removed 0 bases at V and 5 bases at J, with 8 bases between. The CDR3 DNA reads TGTGCCAGCAGCTTGGGCCCAGGGACCGGGGAGCTGTTTTTT. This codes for CASSLGPGTGELFF.

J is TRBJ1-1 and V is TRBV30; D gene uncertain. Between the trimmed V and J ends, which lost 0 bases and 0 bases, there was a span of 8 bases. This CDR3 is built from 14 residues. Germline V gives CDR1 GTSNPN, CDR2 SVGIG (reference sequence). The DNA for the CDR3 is TGTGCCTGGAGTGTGGGCCGGATGAACACTGAAGCTTTCTTT. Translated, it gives CAWSVGRMNTEAFF.

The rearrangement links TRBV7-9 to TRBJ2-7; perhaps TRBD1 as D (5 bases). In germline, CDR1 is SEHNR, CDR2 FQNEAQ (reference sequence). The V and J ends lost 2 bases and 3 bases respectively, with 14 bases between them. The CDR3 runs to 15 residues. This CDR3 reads CASSLPVGVHYEQYF. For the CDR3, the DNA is TGTGCCAGCAGCTTACCCGTAGGGGTGCACTACGAGCAGTACTTC.

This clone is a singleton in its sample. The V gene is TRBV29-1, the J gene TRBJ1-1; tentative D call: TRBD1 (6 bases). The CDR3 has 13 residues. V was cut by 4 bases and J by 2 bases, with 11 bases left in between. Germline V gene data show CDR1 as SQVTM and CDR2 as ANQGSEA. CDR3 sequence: CSVVGTPNTEAFF. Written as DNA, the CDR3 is TGCAGCGTTGTGGGGACACCTAACACTGAAGCTTTCTTT.

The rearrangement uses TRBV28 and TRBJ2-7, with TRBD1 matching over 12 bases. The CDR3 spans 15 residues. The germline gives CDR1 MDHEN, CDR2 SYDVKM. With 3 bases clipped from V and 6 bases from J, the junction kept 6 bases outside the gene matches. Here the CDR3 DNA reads TGTGCCAGCAGTTTTGGGGGACAGGGGGCGGGCGAGCAGTACTTC. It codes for CASSFGGQGAGEQYF.

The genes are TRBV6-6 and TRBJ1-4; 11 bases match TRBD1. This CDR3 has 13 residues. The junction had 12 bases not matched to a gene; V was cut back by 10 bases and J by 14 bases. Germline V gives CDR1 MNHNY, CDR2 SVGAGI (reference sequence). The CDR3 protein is CATAKGTGGQLFF. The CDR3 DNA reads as TGTGCCACCGCAAAAGGGACAGGGGGACAGCTGTTTTTT.

The CDR3 sequence: CASNPGSGRAQEQFF. In nucleotides, the CDR3 is TGTGCCAGCAACCCCGGCAGCGGGAGGGCCCAAGAGCAGTTCTTC. This chain joins TRBV5-4 and TRBJ2-1; 10 bases are a match to TRBD2. Trimming took 6 bases from V and 10 from J; bases not matched to a gene: 13. Germline V lookup: CDR1 SGHNT, CDR2 YYREEE (reference sequence). The CDR3 length is 15 residues.

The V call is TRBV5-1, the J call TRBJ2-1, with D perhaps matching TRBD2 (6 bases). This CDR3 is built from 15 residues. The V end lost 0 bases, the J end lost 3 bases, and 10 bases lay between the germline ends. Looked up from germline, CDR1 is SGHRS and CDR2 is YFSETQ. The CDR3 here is CASSLVGTLYNEQFF. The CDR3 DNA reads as TGCGCCAGCAGCTTGGTGGGGACTCTCTACAATGAGCAGTTCTTC.

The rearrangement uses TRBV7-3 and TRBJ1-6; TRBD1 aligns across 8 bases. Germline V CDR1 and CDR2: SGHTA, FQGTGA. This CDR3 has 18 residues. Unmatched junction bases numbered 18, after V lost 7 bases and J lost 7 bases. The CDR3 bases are TGTGCCAGCACCCCCAAAGTGGCCGGGGACAGGCTAAATTCACCCCTCCACTTT. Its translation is CASTPKVAGDRLNSPLHF.

The CDR3 nucleotides are TGTGCCAGCAGTGAAACTGGGAACACTGAAGCTTTCTTT. It codes for CASSETGNTEAFF. The chain joins TRBV6-1 to TRBJ1-1; D uncertain. With 2 bases removed from V and 1 base from J, the gap between germline ends came to 5 bases. CDR3 length: 13 residues. In germline, CDR1 is MNHNS, CDR2 SASEGT.

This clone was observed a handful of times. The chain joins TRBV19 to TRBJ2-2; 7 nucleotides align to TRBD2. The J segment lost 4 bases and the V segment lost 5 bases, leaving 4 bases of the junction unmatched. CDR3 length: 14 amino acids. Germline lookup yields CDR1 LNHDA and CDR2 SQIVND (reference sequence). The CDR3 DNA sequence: TGTGCCAGTAGTGCCAGCGGGGTCACCGGGGAGCTGTTTTTT. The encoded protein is CASSASGVTGELFF.

The CDR3 loop reads CASSSPRTEAFF. The CDR3 coding sequence is TGTGCCAGCAGTTCCCCCCGGACTGAAGCTTTCTTT. The rearrangement links TRBV6-6 to TRBJ1-1; D not certain. Per the germline V gene, CDR1 is MNHNY and CDR2 is SVGAGI (reference sequence). The CDR3 consists of 12 residues. The germline V and J ends were trimmed by 4 bases and 5 bases, with 8 bases remaining between them.

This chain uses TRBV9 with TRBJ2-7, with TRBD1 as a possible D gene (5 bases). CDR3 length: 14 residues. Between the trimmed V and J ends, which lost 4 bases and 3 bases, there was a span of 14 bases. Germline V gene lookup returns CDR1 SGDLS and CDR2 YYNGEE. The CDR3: CASSPGSGGYEQYF. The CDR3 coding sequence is TGTGCCAGCAGCCCAGGGTCAGGCGGCTACGAGCAGTACTTC.

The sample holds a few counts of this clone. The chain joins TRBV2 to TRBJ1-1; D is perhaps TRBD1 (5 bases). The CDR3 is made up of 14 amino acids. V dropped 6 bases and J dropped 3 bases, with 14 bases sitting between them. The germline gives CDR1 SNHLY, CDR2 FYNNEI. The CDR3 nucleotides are TGTGCCAGCAGCCTGCATGGGGCGGACACTGAAGCTTTCTTT. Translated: CASSLHGADTEAFF.